Listed below are T cell receptor beta chains from one sample, sequenced in a study of blood T cell repertoires in COVID-19. Generated by immunoSEQ multiplex PCR, the TCRdb table keeps only in-frame clones and is missing some. The table has some 45,000 clones, roughly nine tenths seen once. Sequencing was done on a sample of peripheral blood. Every receptor here comes from a man in his fifties or sixties with active COVID-19. Both conserved end residues are part of each CDR3. A D gene is named only where the DNA matches it firmly. Size tells how often a clone was seen (once, few, many) or the class of an expanded clone, and some rows leave it out.

DNA	CDR3	size	D	J	V
TGTGCGTCCCCCGGGGCGGGAGGCGGATACAATGAGCAGTTCTTC	CASPGAGGGYNEQFF	NA	TRBD2	TRBJ2-1	TRBV28
TGTGCCAGCAGCGTAAGGGGGGGGACTAGCGGCTACGAGCAGTACTTC	CASSVRGGTSGYEQYF	NA	TRBD2	TRBJ2-7	TRBV11-2
TGTGCCAGCAGATCTTCGGCTAGCGGGAGCGATGAGCAGTTCTTC	CASRSSASGSDEQFF	NA	TRBD2	TRBJ2-1	TRBV7-2
TGTGCCAGCTCGGGGGTCAGCTTGGAGACCCAGTACTTC	CASSGVSLETQYF	NA	NA	TRBJ2-5	TRBV11-2
TGTGCCAGCAGCCCACCATGGGACTCCGACTACGAGCAGTACTTC	CASSPPWDSDYEQYF	NA	NA	TRBJ2-7	TRBV25-1
TGCGCCAGCAGCGGAGGTGGTTTTGTGCCTTTCTTT	CASSGGGFVPFF	once	NA	TRBJ1-1	TRBV4-1
TGTGCCACCAGTGATTTGGGCTGGAGCGTAACGGGCAATGAGCAGTTCTTC	CATSDLGWSVTGNEQFF	NA	NA	TRBJ2-1	TRBV24-1
TGTGCCAGCAGTGAATACGGACAGCGTTACGAGCAGTACTTC	CASSEYGQRYEQYF	few	NA	TRBJ2-7	TRBV6-1
TGTGCCAGCAGAGGAAGCGGGAGGTCGGGCAATGAGCAGTTCTTC	CASRGSGRSGNEQFF	NA	TRBD2	TRBJ2-1	TRBV6-5
TGCGCCAGCAGCCTAGGGAGAGGGGCGGGGGAGACCCAGTACTTC	CASSLGRGAGETQYF	NA	NA	TRBJ2-5	TRBV5-1
TGCGCCAGCAGCTTAAGAGCTAGCGGGAGTTGGGCCGGGGAGCTGTTTTTT	CASSLRASGSWAGELFF	NA	TRBD2	TRBJ2-2	TRBV5-1
TGTGCCAGTTCACCGGGGAGGGTCGGCGAAGCTTTCTTT	CASSPGRVGEAFF	NA	NA	TRBJ1-1	TRBV18
TGCGCCAGCAGCCCGGGACAGATGAACACTGAAGCTTTCTTT	CASSPGQMNTEAFF	NA	TRBD1	TRBJ1-1	TRBV5-1
TGTGCCAGCTCACTAGGACAGCCATATACTGGGGCCAACGTCCTGACTTTC	CASSLGQPYTGANVLTF	NA	NA	TRBJ2-6	TRBV18
TGTGCCTGGAGTACCGGAGGCTCTGGAAACACCATATATTTT	CAWSTGGSGNTIYF	NA	NA	TRBJ1-3	TRBV30
TGTGCCAGCAGCCAAGAGCAGGTTTACAATGAGCAGTTCTTC	CASSQEQVYNEQFF	NA	NA	TRBJ2-1	TRBV3-1/TRBV3-2
TGTGCCAGCAGTGATTCTACAGGGACCACTGAAGCTTTCTTT	CASSDSTGTTEAFF	NA	NA	TRBJ1-1	TRBV2
TGTGCCAGCAGCTTAGATTCGACAGAAGAGACCCAGTACTTC	CASSLDSTEETQYF	NA	NA	TRBJ2-5	TRBV7-2
TGCGCCAGCATTAGGACAGGGTCCTACGAGCAGTACTTC	CASIRTGSYEQYF	NA	TRBD1	TRBJ2-7	TRBV10-2
TGTGCCAGCAGCTTCCTGGGGGGTATCGGCTACACCTTC	CASSFLGGIGYTF	few	NA	TRBJ1-2	TRBV7-9
TGCGCCAGCAGCACGACTAGCGGGACCTACAATGAGCAGTTCTTC	CASSTTSGTYNEQFF	NA	TRBD2	TRBJ2-1	TRBV5-1
TGTGCCAGCAGAGAAAGCGAGGTCAGGGGGAATTCACCCCTCCACTTT	CASRESEVRGNSPLHF	NA	TRBD1	TRBJ1-6	TRBV2
TGTGCCAGCAGCGCGAACAATCAGCCCCAGCATTTT	CASSANNQPQHF	NA	NA	TRBJ1-5	TRBV3-1/TRBV3-2
TGCGCCAGCAACGTTAACGGGAGAGGGTACGAGCAGTACTTC	CASNVNGRGYEQYF	NA	NA	TRBJ2-7	TRBV5-1
TGCGCCAGCAGACGGAGCGGGTCGCCTCGGGATGAGCAGTTCTTC	CASRRSGSPRDEQFF	once	NA	TRBJ2-1	TRBV5-1
TGCAGCGTCGATCACCCCAGCGCGAACACTGAAGCTTTCTTT	CSVDHPSANTEAFF	NA	NA	TRBJ1-1	TRBV29-1
TGTGCCAGCAGTAAGGGGTCAAAGAACACCATATATTTT	CASSKGSKNTIYF	NA	NA	TRBJ1-3	TRBV27
TGTGCCAGCAGCTTTGTTGGAGACATTCAGTACTTC	CASSFVGDIQYF	NA	NA	TRBJ2-4	TRBV5-4
TGTGCCAGCAGCTTAGAATGGGCGGGGTCCAGCTCCTACAATGAGCAGTTCTTC	CASSLEWAGSSSYNEQFF	NA	NA	TRBJ2-1	TRBV7-2
TGTGCCAGCAGTTCGCCCCGGGACAGGGGGCTCAATGAGCAGTTCTTC	CASSSPRDRGLNEQFF	NA	TRBD1	TRBJ2-1	TRBV28
TGCGCCAGCAGCGTCACGGTCGGGGGGGCGGAGACCCAGTACTTC	CASSVTVGGAETQYF	NA	TRBD2	TRBJ2-5	TRBV5-1
TGTGCCAGCTCACCATCGGGGGGTAACACTGAAGCTTTCTTT	CASSPSGGNTEAFF	NA	NA	TRBJ1-1	TRBV18
TGCAGCGGGACAGGGAGCGGGAGGATGGGCGGGGAGCTGTTTTTT	CSGTGSGRMGGELFF	NA	NA	TRBJ2-2	TRBV29-1
TGTGCCAGCAGCAGAAGGACTAGCGGGAGGGCCAATGAGCAGTTCTTC	CASSRRTSGRANEQFF	NA	TRBD2	TRBJ2-1	TRBV6-4
TGCGCCAGCAGGCCCGACAGGGGGAGGACCGGGGAGCTGTTTTTT	CASRPDRGRTGELFF	NA	TRBD1	TRBJ2-2	TRBV10-2
TGTGCCAGCAGCCCCCGGGGAGCGGGAGGTCGCGGGGAGCTGTTTTTT	CASSPRGAGGRGELFF	few	TRBD2	TRBJ2-2	TRBV11-2
TGTGCCAGCAGTGAATCCGGACAGATTGAAGCTTTCTTT	CASSESGQIEAFF	NA	NA	TRBJ1-1	TRBV6-1
TGTGCCAGCAGCGACCAATCTAGCTCCTACGAGCAGTACTTC	CASSDQSSSYEQYF	NA	NA	TRBJ2-7	TRBV5-4
TGTGCCAGTAGCAGACAGGACAGCCTTCGGAATTCACCCCTCCACTTT	CASSRQDSLRNSPLHF	NA	NA	TRBJ1-6	TRBV19
TGTGCCAGCTCACCACGGGCGGACGTGGGGCTCCACAATGAGCAGTTCTTC	CASSPRADVGLHNEQFF	NA	NA	TRBJ2-1	TRBV18
TGTGCCAGCAGTGAAGGAGGAGATACGCAGTATTTT	CASSEGGDTQYF	NA	NA	TRBJ2-3	TRBV2
TGTGCCAGCAGCCGATATAGGGGGGGACAGGACAATGAGCAGTTCTTC	CASSRYRGGQDNEQFF	NA	NA	TRBJ2-1	TRBV4-2
TGTGCCACCTCGAGTCCCAGGGGATCCTACGAGCAGTACTTC	CATSSPRGSYEQYF	NA	NA	TRBJ2-7	TRBV25-1
TGTGCCAGCAGTAGACTAGCGGCCTACAATGAGCAGTTCTTC	CASSRLAAYNEQFF	NA	TRBD2	TRBJ2-1	TRBV28
TGTGCCATCAGTGAGTCGAGCAGCACAGATACGCAGTATTTT	CAISESSSTDTQYF	NA	NA	TRBJ2-3	TRBV10-3
TGTGCCAGCAGAATACTAGCGGGAGTGAACACCGGGGAGCTGTTTTTT	CASRILAGVNTGELFF	NA	TRBD2	TRBJ2-2	TRBV4-2
TGTGCCAGCAGCGATTTCGGGACAGTCCAAGAGACCCAGTACTTC	CASSDFGTVQETQYF	NA	TRBD1	TRBJ2-5	TRBV3-1/TRBV3-2
TGTGCCACCAGCGGCGGGACTAGCGGGACCTACGAGCAGTACTTC	CATSGGTSGTYEQYF	NA	TRBD2	TRBJ2-7	TRBV15
TGTGCCAGCCTTCGAAGAACAGGGGTGCTGTACAATGAGCAGTTCTTC	CASLRRTGVLYNEQFF	NA	TRBD1	TRBJ2-1	TRBV5-8
TGTGCCAGCAGTAAAAGGACAGGGTCCCATGAAAAACTGTTTTTT	CASSKRTGSHEKLFF	NA	TRBD1	TRBJ1-4	TRBV28
TGTGCCATCAGCCCGGGACAGGGGGTTGTGGATGAGCAGTTCTTC	CAISPGQGVVDEQFF	NA	TRBD1	TRBJ2-1	TRBV10-3
TGTGCCAGCAGTCCGACGACAGGGAGGAACACCGGGGAGCTGTTTTTT	CASSPTTGRNTGELFF	NA	TRBD1	TRBJ2-2	TRBV6-6
TGCAGTGCTAGTTGGGCTAGCGGATCTAACTACGAGCAGTACTTC	CSASWASGSNYEQYF	NA	TRBD2	TRBJ2-7	TRBV20-1
TGTGCCAGCAGCTTACGGGGAGGAGATACGCAGTATTTT	CASSLRGGDTQYF	NA	NA	TRBJ2-3	TRBV7-2
TGTGCCAGCAGCCAAGACAGGGGGACCTACAATGAGCAGTTCTTC	CASSQDRGTYNEQFF	NA	TRBD1	TRBJ2-1	TRBV14
TGTGCCAGCAGTCTGATACAGGGCTACAATGAGCAGTTCTTC	CASSLIQGYNEQFF	NA	NA	TRBJ2-1	TRBV28
TGTGCCAGCAGTTACAGTTGGGGGCGCGGTAGTTCACCCCTCCACTTT	CASSYSWGRGSSPLHF	NA	NA	TRBJ1-6	TRBV6-5
TGTGCCAGCAGCTTAGAAGGGACAGAAGAGACCCAGTACTTC	CASSLEGTEETQYF	NA	TRBD1	TRBJ2-5	TRBV11-3
TGTGCCAGCAGCATCGACAGGGAGCTAGGCTACACCTTC	CASSIDRELGYTF	NA	TRBD1	TRBJ1-2	TRBV7-2